A single sample gave rise to the 2 T cell receptor beta chains below, sequenced in a study of vaccination and CD4 T cells after COVID-19. Treatment given: approximately 9-day PBMC culture with coronavirus spike peptide pools or control peptides (ViraFEST assay). These receptors' antigens are unknown. The assay that was used to sequence DNA from cultured CD4+ T cells was the Oncomine TCR Beta short-read assay. TCRdb independently ran MiXCR on the PCR reads; one entry per CDR3 protein. The table records roughly 15,000 distinct CDR3 sequences, about 28% of them present only once. Sequencing was performed on cultured CD4+ T cells from blood. The receptor set was obtained from a human donor with COVID-19.

The genes are TRBV18 and TRBJ2-5; 10 nucleotides agree with TRBD2. Losses at the gene ends were 4 bases for V and 2 bases for J; bases not matched to a gene: 13. Germline V CDR1 and CDR2: KGHSH, LQKENI. CDR3 length equals 18 residues. This chain's CDR3 is CASSLRPSGGQLQETQYF. CDR3 DNA: TGTGCCAGCTCACTACGGCCTAGCGGGGGCCAACTTCAAGAGACCCAGTACTTC.

This clonotype has a single count. The V gene is TRBV4-3, the J gene TRBJ2-6; no definite D call. CDR3 length: 16 residues. The ends were cut back, 4 bases at V and 0 bases at J, with 10 bases in the middle. Germline V gene sequence: CDR1 LGHNA, CDR2 YSLEER. The CDR3 protein is CASSPGENSGANVLTF. CDR3 coding DNA: TGCGCCAGCAGCCCTGGGGAAAACTCTGGGGCCAACGTCCTGACTTTC.